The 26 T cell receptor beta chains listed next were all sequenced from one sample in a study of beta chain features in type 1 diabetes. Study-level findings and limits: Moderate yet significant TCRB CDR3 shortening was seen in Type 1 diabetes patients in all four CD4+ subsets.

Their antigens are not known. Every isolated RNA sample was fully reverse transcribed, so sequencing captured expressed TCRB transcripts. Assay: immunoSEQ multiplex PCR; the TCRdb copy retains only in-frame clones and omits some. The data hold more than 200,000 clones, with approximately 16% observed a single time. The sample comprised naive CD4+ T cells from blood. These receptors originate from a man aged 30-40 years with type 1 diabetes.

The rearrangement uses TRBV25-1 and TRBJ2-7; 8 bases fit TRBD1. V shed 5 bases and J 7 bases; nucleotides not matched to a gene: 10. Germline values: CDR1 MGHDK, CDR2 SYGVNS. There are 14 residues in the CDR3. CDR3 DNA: TGTGCCAGCAGTCGAAGTGACAGGGGTGGAGAGCAGTACTTC. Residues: CASSRSDRGGEQYF.

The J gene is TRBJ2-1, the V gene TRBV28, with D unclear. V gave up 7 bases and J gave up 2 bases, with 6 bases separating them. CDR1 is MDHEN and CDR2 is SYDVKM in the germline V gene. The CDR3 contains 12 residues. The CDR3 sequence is CASKSTYNEQFF. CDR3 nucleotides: TGTGCCAGCAAATCCACCTACAATGAGCAGTTCTTC.

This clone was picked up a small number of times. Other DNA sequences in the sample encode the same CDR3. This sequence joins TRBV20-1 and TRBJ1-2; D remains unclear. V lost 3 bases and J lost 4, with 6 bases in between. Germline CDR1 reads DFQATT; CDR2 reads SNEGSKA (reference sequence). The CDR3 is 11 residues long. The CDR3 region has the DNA TGCAGTGCTAGCGGCAGCTATGGCTACACCTTC. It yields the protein CSASGSYGYTF.

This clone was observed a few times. The CDR3 here is CASSQVGQDYGYTF. DNA for the CDR3: TGCGCCAGCAGCCAAGTGGGGCAGGACTATGGCTACACCTTC. The chain links TRBV4-1 to TRBJ1-2; D is possibly TRBD1 (5 bases). The germline V gene has CDR1 MGHRA and CDR2 YSYEKL. The V and J ends lost 1 base and 3 bases respectively, with 9 bases between them. CDR3 length equals 14 residues.

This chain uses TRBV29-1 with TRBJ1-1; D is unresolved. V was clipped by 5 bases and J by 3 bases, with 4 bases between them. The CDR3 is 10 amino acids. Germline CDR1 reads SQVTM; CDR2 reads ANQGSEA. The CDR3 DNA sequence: TGCAGCGTTCGGTACACTGAAGCTTTCTTT. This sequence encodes CSVRYTEAFF.

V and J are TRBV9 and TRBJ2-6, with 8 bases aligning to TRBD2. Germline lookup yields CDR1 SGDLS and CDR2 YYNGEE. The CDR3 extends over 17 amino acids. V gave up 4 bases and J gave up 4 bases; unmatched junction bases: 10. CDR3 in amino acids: CASSPRREGTGANVLTF. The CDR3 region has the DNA TGTGCCAGCAGCCCCCGTCGGGAGGGGACAGGGGCCAACGTCCTGACTTTC.

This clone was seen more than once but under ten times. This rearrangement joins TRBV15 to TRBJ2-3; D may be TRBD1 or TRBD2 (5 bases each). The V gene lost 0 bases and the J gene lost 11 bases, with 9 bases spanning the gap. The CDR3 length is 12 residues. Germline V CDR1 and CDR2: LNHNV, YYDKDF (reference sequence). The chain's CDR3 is CATSRDHGGQYF. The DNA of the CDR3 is TGTGCCACCAGCAGAGATCATGGGGGGCAGTATTTT.

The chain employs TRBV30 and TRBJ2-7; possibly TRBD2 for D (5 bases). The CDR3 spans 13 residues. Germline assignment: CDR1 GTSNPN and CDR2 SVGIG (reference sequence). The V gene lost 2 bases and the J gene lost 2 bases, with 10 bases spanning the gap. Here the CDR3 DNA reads TGTGCCTGGAGTTCACCGGGGACCTACGAGCAGTACTTC. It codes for CAWSSPGTYEQYF.

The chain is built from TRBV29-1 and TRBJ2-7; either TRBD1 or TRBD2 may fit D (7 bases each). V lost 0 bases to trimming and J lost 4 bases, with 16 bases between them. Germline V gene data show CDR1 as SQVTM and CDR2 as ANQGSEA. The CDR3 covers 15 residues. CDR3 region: CSVEDLRRGGYEQYF. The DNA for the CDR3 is TGCAGCGTTGAAGATCTCCGCAGGGGGGGTTACGAGCAGTACTTC.

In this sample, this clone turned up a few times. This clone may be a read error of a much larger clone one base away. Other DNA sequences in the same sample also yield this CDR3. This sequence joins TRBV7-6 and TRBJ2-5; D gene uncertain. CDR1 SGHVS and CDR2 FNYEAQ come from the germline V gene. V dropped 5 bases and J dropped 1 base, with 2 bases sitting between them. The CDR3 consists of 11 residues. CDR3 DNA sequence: TGTGCCAGCAGCCCCCAAGAGACCCAGTACTTC. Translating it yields CASSPQETQYF.

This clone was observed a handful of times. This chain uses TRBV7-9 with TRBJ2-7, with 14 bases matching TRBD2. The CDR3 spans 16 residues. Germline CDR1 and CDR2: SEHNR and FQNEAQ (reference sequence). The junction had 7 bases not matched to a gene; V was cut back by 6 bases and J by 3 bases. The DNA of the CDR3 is TGTGCCAGCAGTTCTACCGGGACTAGCGGGAGCTACGAGCAGTACTTC. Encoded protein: CASSSTGTSGSYEQYF. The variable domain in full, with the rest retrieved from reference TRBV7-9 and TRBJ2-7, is DTGVSQNPRHKITKRGQNVTFRCDPISEHNRLYWYRQTLGQGPEFLTYFQNEAQLEKSRLLSDRFSAERPKGSFSTLEIQRTEQGDSAMYLCASSSTGTSGSYEQYFGPGTRLTVT.

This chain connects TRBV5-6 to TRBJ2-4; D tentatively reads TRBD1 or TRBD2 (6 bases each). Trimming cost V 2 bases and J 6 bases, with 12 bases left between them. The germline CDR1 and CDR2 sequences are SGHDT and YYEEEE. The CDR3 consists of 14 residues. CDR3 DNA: TGTGCCAGCAGCTTTAAGGGGGGCGGAAACATTCAGTACTTC. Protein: CASSFKGGGNIQYF.

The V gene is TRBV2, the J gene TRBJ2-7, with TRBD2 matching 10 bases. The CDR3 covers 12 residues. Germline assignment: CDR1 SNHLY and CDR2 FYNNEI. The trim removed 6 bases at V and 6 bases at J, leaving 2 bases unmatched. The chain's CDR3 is CASRLAGTEQYF. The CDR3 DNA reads TGTGCCAGCAGACTAGCGGGAACCGAGCAGTACTTC.

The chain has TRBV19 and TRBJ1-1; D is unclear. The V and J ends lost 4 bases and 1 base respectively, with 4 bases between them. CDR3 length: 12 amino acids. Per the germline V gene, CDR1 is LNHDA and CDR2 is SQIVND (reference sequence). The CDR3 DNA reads TGTGCCAGTAGTAGGTGGAACACTGAAGCTTTCTTT. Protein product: CASSRWNTEAFF.

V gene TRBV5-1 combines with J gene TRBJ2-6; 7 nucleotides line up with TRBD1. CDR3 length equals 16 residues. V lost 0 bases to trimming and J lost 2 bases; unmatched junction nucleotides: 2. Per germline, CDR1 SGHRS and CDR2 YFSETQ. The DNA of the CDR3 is TGCGCCAGCAGCTTGGTAGGGGGCGCTGGGGCCAACGTCCTGACTTTC. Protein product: CASSLVGGAGANVLTF.

The CDR3 reads CASSSLDSAEQYF. The CDR3 DNA follows: TGTGCCAGCAGCTCTCTCGACAGCGCCGAGCAGTACTTC. The rearrangement uses TRBV7-2 and TRBJ2-7; D is perhaps TRBD1 (5 bases). The CDR3 loop spans 13 amino acids. The germline V and J ends were trimmed by 4 bases and 6 bases, with 13 bases remaining between them. The germline V gene encodes CDR1 SGHTA and CDR2 FQGNSA.

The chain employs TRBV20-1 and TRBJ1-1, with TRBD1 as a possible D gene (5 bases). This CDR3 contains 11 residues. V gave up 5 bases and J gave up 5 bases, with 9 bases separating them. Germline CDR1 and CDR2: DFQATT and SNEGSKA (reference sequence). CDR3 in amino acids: CSAGRVTEAFF. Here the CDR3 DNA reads TGCAGTGCTGGCAGGGTGACTGAAGCTTTCTTT.

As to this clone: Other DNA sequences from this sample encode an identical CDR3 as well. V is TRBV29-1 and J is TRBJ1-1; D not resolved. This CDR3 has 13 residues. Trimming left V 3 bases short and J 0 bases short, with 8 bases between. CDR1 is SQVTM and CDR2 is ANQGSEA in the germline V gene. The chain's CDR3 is CSVEGRLNTEAFF. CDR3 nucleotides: TGCAGCGTTGAGGGGAGACTGAACACTGAAGCTTTCTTT.

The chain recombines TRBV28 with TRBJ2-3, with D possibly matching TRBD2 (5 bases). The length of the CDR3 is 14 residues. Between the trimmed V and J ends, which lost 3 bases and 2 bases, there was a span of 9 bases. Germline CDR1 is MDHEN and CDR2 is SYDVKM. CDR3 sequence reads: CASSFPRATDTQYF. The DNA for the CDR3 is TGTGCCAGCAGTTTTCCGAGGGCCACAGATACGCAGTATTTT.

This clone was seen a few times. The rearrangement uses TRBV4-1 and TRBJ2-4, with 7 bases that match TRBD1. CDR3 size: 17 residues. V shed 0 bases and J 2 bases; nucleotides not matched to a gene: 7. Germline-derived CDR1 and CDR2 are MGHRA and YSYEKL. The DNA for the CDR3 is TGCGCCAGCAGCCAAGATACGACAGGGTGGTCCAAAAACATTCAGTACTTC. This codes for CASSQDTTGWSKNIQYF.

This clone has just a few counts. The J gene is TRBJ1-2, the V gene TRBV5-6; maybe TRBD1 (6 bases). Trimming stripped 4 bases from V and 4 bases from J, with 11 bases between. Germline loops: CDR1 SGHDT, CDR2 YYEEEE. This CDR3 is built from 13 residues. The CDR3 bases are TGTGCCAGCAGCCCGGGACAAGTCTATGGCTACACCTTC. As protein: CASSPGQVYGYTF.

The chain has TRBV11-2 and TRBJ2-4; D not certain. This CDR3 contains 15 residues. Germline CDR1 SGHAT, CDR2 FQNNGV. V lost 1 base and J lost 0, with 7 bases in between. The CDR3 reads CASSLGALAKNIQYF. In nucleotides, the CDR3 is TGTGCCAGCAGCTTAGGGGCGTTAGCCAAAAACATTCAGTACTTC.

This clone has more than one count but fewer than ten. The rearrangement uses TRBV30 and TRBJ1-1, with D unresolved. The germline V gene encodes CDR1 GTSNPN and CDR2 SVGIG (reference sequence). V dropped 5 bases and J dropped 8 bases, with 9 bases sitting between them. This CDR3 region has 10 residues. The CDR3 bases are TGTGCCTGGGGAAGAAGCGAAGCTTTCTTT. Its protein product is CAWGRSEAFF.

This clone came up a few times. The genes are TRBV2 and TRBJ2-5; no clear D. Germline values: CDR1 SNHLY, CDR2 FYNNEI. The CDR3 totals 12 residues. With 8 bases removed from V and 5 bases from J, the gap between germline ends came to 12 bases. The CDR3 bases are TGTGCCAGCTTGCGGTCCGAGGAGACCCAGTACTTC. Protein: CASLRSEETQYF.

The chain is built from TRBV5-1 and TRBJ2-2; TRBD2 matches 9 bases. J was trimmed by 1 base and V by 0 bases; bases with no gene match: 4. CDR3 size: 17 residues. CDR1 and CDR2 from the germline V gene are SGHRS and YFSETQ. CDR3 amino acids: CASSLGSSGRNTGELFF. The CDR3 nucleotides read TGCGCCAGCAGCTTGGGAAGTAGCGGGAGGAACACCGGGGAGCTGTTTTTT.

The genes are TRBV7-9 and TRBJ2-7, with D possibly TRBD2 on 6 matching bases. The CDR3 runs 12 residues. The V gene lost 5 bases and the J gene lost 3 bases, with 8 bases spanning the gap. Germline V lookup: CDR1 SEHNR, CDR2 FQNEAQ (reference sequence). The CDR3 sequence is CASSPGGYEQYF. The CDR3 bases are TGTGCCAGCAGCCCCGGGGGCTACGAGCAGTACTTC. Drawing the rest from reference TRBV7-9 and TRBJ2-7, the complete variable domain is DTGVSQNPRHKITKRGQNVTFRCDPISEHNRLYWYRQTLGQGPEFLTYFQNEAQLEKSRLLSDRFSAERPKGSFSTLEIQRTEQGDSAMYLCASSPGGYEQYFGPGTRLTVT.